These T cell receptor beta chains were read from a single sample in a study of T cell responses to AZD1222 COVID-19 vaccine. This table comes from immunoSEQ multiplex PCR, and its TCRdb copy is limited to in-frame clones, with some not included. The sample holds 130,000 or so clones, around 90% seen once. This material consisted of peripheral blood, taken on day 0 of AZD1222 vaccination. The receptors here all came from an adult in good health. CDR3s include the opening cysteine and the closing phenylalanine or tryptophan. The order of the fields is V gene, clone size, D gene, J gene, CDR3 DNA, CDR3 protein. A D gene is named only where the DNA matches it firmly. Only some rows state a clone size, as once, few, many or a class for expanded clones.

TRBV19	few	TRBD1	TRBJ1-3	TGTGCCAGTAGTACCGACAGGGTGGGCTCTGGAAACACCATATATTTT	CASSTDRVGSGNTIYF
TRBV3-1/TRBV3-2	-	TRBD2	TRBJ2-3	TGTGCCAGCAGCCAAGATCCTAGCGGAGATACGCAGTATTTT	CASSQDPSGDTQYF
TRBV7-2	-	-	TRBJ2-1	TGTGCCAGCAGCCCTAGCTCCTACAATGAGCAGTTCTTC	CASSPSSYNEQFF
TRBV30	-	-	TRBJ1-3	TGTGCCTGGAGTGTAGGAATCCTCAGCTCTGGAAACACCATATATTTT	CAWSVGILSSGNTIYF
TRBV5-6	once	-	TRBJ1-1	TGTGCCAGCAGCCCGGGACCAAACACTGAAGCTTTCTTT	CASSPGPNTEAFF
TRBV2	-	-	TRBJ1-5	TGTGCCAGCGAACCCGGGGGTGTCAATCAGCCCCAGCATTTT	CASEPGGVNQPQHF
TRBV25-1	-	TRBD1	TRBJ1-1	TGTGCCAGCAGTGAATACGACAGGGTCACTGAAGCTTTCTTT	CASSEYDRVTEAFF
TRBV5-1	-	-	TRBJ2-1	TGCGCCAGCAGCCCCCGGTGGGGGTCAAGCTCCTACAATGAGCAGTTCTTC	CASSPRWGSSSYNEQFF
TRBV27	-	-	TRBJ2-3	TGTGCCAGCAGTCTATTGAAGCCTAGCACAGATACGCAGTATTTT	CASSLLKPSTDTQYF
TRBV13	-	-	TRBJ1-1	TGTGCCAGCAGCTTAGAGTCACAGGGCATGAACACTGAAGCTTTCTTT	CASSLESQGMNTEAFF
TRBV7-2	-	-	TRBJ2-5	TGTGCCAGCAGCTTAGCCCGGGGGCAAGAGACCCAGTACTTC	CASSLARGQETQYF
TRBV18	-	-	TRBJ2-7	TGTGCCAGCTCACCACAAAAAGGAGGCGAGCAGTACTTC	CASSPQKGGEQYF
TRBV7-2	-	-	TRBJ1-2	TGTGCCAGCAGCTTAGGGACCGGATATGGCTACACCTTC	CASSLGTGYGYTF
TRBV2	few	-	TRBJ2-7	TGTGCCAGCAACGCAGCCTACGAGCAGTACTTC	CASNAAYEQYF
TRBV28	-	-	TRBJ2-3	TGTGCCAGCAGTTTATTCGGCGTCACAGATACGCAGTATTTT	CASSLFGVTDTQYF
TRBV9	-	-	TRBJ1-1	TGTGCCAGCAGCGTAGTGGAGACACACACTGAAGCTTTCTTT	CASSVVETHTEAFF
TRBV4-2	-	TRBD1	TRBJ1-5	TGTGCCAGCAGCCAAGATGGACAGGGTGTTTGGCAGCCCCAGCATTTT	CASSQDGQGVWQPQHF
TRBV10-2	-	-	TRBJ1-4	TGCGCCAGCAGTGACGTCGCCCCGGGAGCGAATGAAAAACTGTTTTTT	CASSDVAPGANEKLFF
TRBV9	-	-	TRBJ1-3	TGTGCCAGCAGCGTAGAACAGGGCTATCGGGCTGGAAACACCATATATTTT	CASSVEQGYRAGNTIYF
TRBV12-3/TRBV12-4	-	-	TRBJ1-6	TGTGCCAGCAGTTTATTTGGCCCCCTCCACTTT	CASSLFGPLHF
TRBV5-8	-	TRBD2	TRBJ2-1	TGTGCCAGCAGCTTGGTTCTACTAGCGGAGTACAATGAGCAGTTCTTC	CASSLVLLAEYNEQFF
TRBV11-2	-	TRBD2	TRBJ2-5	TGTGCCAGCAGCTTACTAGCGGGGGGGCAAGAGACCCAGTACTTC	CASSLLAGGQETQYF
TRBV13	-	-	TRBJ1-4	TGTGCCAGCAGCAGCAGGGCAACTAATGAAAAACTGTTTTTT	CASSSRATNEKLFF
TRBV11-2	-	TRBD1	TRBJ2-1	TGTGCCAGCAGCACCCGTGACAGGGGGAAGGTCTTC	CASSTRDRGKVF
TRBV4-2	few	TRBD2	TRBJ2-1	TGTGCCAGCAGCCAAGACTCCCGGACTAGCAGGTACAATGAGCAGTTCTTC	CASSQDSRTSRYNEQFF
TRBV5-1	-	-	TRBJ1-2	TGCGCCAGCAGCTTGGAGACAGGCCGAGGTGGCTACACCTTC	CASSLETGRGGYTF
TRBV13	-	TRBD1	TRBJ2-2	TGTGCCAGCAGCTTAGGTTTACAGGGGGCGAACACCGGGGAGCTGTTTTTT	CASSLGLQGANTGELFF
TRBV21-1	-	-	TRBJ1-5	TGTGCCAGCAGCAAACAGGCAGGGCCTTATAGCAATCAGCCCCAGCATTTT	CASSKQAGPYSNQPQHF
TRBV3-1/TRBV3-2	-	-	TRBJ2-2	TGTGCCAGCAGCCAAGAGGGCCCGTTCGGGGAGCTGTTTTTT	CASSQEGPFGELFF
TRBV28	once	-	TRBJ1-6	TGTGCCAGCAGTCCCCCTTACGGCCCGCGACAACCCCTCCACTTT	CASSPPYGPRQPLHF
TRBV3-1/TRBV3-2	-	-	TRBJ1-3	TGTGCCAGCAGCCTGGGGGGAACTGGAAACACCATATATTTT	CASSLGGTGNTIYF
TRBV7-3	-	-	TRBJ1-1	TGTGCCAGCAGCGCGAGCATGAACACTGAAGCTTTCTTT	CASSASMNTEAFF
TRBV4-1	-	TRBD1	TRBJ2-1	TGCGCCAGCAGCCTAGGGGGCTTGACGTCGTATGAGCAGTTCTTC	CASSLGGLTSYEQFF
TRBV28	-	-	TRBJ2-7	TGTGCCAGCAGTTTGGAGGGCCGAATCCACGAGCAGTACTTC	CASSLEGRIHEQYF
TRBV20-1	once	-	TRBJ1-5	TGCAGTGCTAGTCTGGGTTTGAGCAATCAGCCCCAGCATTTT	CSASLGLSNQPQHF
TRBV6-2/TRBV6-3	-	TRBD1	TRBJ1-2	TGTGCCAGCAGTTTAGAGACAGGGCATGGCTACACCTTC	CASSLETGHGYTF
TRBV4-3	-	TRBD1	TRBJ1-6	TGCGCCAGCGGCAACAGGGGGAATTCACCCCTCCACTTT	CASGNRGNSPLHF
TRBV6-5	-	-	TRBJ1-2	TGTGCCAGCAGTTACTCGGGGTATGGCTACACCTTC	CASSYSGYGYTF
TRBV25-1	-	-	TRBJ2-7	TGTGCCAGCAGCCAGGGTAGAAAGCAGTACTTC	CASSQGRKQYF
TRBV11-1	few	-	TRBJ1-2	TGTGCCAGCAGCTTCGGGACTGGGGGCTACACCTTC	CASSFGTGGYTF
TRBV4-3	-	-	TRBJ2-5	TGCGCCAGCAGCCAAGTCCTAGGGTCCGGGGAGACCCAGTACTTC	CASSQVLGSGETQYF
TRBV19	-	-	TRBJ2-7	TGTGCCAGTAGTCCAGGGACGTCGTCCTCCTACGAGCAGTACTTC	CASSPGTSSSYEQYF
TRBV19	-	-	TRBJ2-7	TGTGCCAGTAGTCGCAGGGGGACTACCCCCTCCTACGAGCAGTACTTC	CASSRRGTTPSYEQYF
TRBV15	-	-	TRBJ1-6	TGTGCCACCAGCAGAGTCACATGGAATTCACCCCTCCACTTT	CATSRVTWNSPLHF
TRBV5-1	-	-	TRBJ2-5	TGCGCCAGCAGCTTGCGACCAGGGTTGGAGGAGACCCAGTACTTC	CASSLRPGLEETQYF
TRBV6-2/TRBV6-3	-	-	TRBJ2-1	TGTGCCAGCAGTTACTGGCAGGGTACTTACAATGAGCAGTTCTTC	CASSYWQGTYNEQFF